Following are 25 T cell receptor beta chains from one sample sequenced in a study of blood T cell repertoires in COVID-19. This table comes from immunoSEQ multiplex PCR, and its TCRdb copy is limited to in-frame clones, with some not included. The sample consists of some 250,000 clones, 75% to 90% of them appearing once. Sequencing was performed on peripheral blood. These TCRs come from a man aged 60-69 years who had recovered from COVID-19.

CDR3 bases: TGTGCCAGCAGTCCACGACAGTACTCTGGAAACACCATATATTTT. This codes for CASSPRQYSGNTIYF. The rearrangement links TRBV28 to TRBJ1-3; a weak D match, TRBD1 (5 bases). Germline V lookup: CDR1 MDHEN, CDR2 SYDVKM. V gave up 5 bases and J gave up 0 bases, with 11 bases separating them. CDR3 length: 15 amino acids. The entire variable domain, with the rest obtained from reference TRBV28 and TRBJ1-3, is as follows: DVKVTQSSRYLVKRTGEKVFLECVQDMDHENMFWYRQDPGLGLRLIYFSYDVKMKEKGDIPEGYSVSREKKERFSLILESASTNQTSMYLCASSPRQYSGNTIYFGEGSWLTVV.

The chain is built from TRBV3-1 (or the pseudogene TRBV3-2) and TRBJ2-3; TRBD1 matches 8 bases. This CDR3 is 17 amino acids long. V lost 4 bases and J lost 2; bases outside the gene matches: 11. Per germline, CDR1 LGHDT and CDR2 YNNKEL (reference sequence). The CDR3 DNA is TGTGCCAGCAGCCGGATTTCCCGACAGGGGTACACAGATACGCAGTATTTT. As protein: CASSRISRQGYTDTQYF.

The V and J genes are TRBV27 and TRBJ2-1; 8 nucleotides line up with TRBD1. Germline V lookup: CDR1 MNHEY, CDR2 SMNVEV (reference sequence). The CDR3 sequence is 14 residues long. After removal of 2 bases from V and 6 bases from J, the junction contained 3 bases not matched to a gene. The chain's CDR3 is CASSLNRGANEQFF. For the CDR3, the DNA is TGTGCCAGCAGTTTAAACAGGGGGGCCAATGAGCAGTTCTTC.

This chain uses TRBV18 with TRBJ2-2, with D uncertain. V lost 2 bases and J lost 2, with 12 bases in between. There are 16 residues in the CDR3. CDR1 KGHSH and CDR2 LQKENI come from the germline V gene. The CDR3, as DNA: TGTGCCAGCTCACCATATAACCCAACAAACACCGGGGAGCTGTTTTTT. Its translation: CASSPYNPTNTGELFF. Based on the CDR3 plus reference TRBV18 and TRBJ2-2, the full variable domain is NAGVMQNPRHLVRRRGQEARLRCSPMKGHSHVYWYRQLPEEGLKFMVYLQKENIIDESGMPKERFSAEFPKEGPSILRIQQVVRGDSAAYFCASSPYNPTNTGELFFGEGSRLTVL.

The gene calls are TRBV11-2 and TRBJ2-7; maybe TRBD2 (6 bases). The CDR3 loop spans 13 amino acids. V was shortened by 8 bases and J by 3 bases, with 14 bases between the two germline ends. Looked up from germline, CDR1 is SGHAT and CDR2 is FQNNGV. The CDR3 here is CASRSSGGYEQYF. In DNA form, the CDR3 reads TGTGCCAGCCGATCTTCCGGGGGCTACGAGCAGTACTTC.

This rearrangement joins TRBV7-9 to TRBJ2-3; D might be TRBD2 (5 bases). Germline CDR1 reads SEHNR; CDR2 reads FQNEAQ (reference sequence). The CDR3 length is 14 residues. V was shortened by 4 bases and J by 0 bases, with 8 bases between the two germline ends. CDR3 sequence: CASSSSTSTDTQYF. The CDR3 DNA reads TGTGCCAGCAGCTCTAGCACCAGCACAGATACGCAGTATTTT.

The rearrangement joins TRBV27 to TRBJ1-2; weak D call: TRBD1 (6 bases). This CDR3 has 11 residues. Between the trimmed V and J ends, which lost 5 bases and 7 bases, there was a span of 8 bases. Germline V gene lookup returns CDR1 MNHEY and CDR2 SMNVEV (reference sequence). The CDR3 region is CASSRGFGYTF. In DNA, the CDR3 is TGTGCCAGCAGTAGGGGGTTTGGCTACACCTTC.

V and J are TRBV7-9 and TRBJ2-7; 7 bases are shared with TRBD2. This CDR3 contains 15 residues. Germline values: CDR1 SEHNR, CDR2 FQNEAQ (reference sequence). Trimming at V came to 5 bases and at J to 0 bases, leaving 7 bases not matched to a gene. The CDR3 region is CASSAIPSGSYEQYV. The CDR3 DNA follows: TGTGCCAGCAGCGCCATCCCTAGCGGCTCCTACGAGCAGTACGTC.

This chain links TRBV30 with TRBJ1-2; no clear D. This CDR3 is built from 13 residues. V dropped 2 bases and J dropped 4 bases, with 11 bases sitting between them. Per germline, CDR1 GTSNPN and CDR2 SVGIG (reference sequence). The CDR3 spells CAWSRGRGYGYTF. The CDR3 DNA is TGTGCCTGGAGTCGCGGACGGGGCTATGGCTACACCTTC.

J is TRBJ1-1 and V is TRBV2; D is ambiguous. CDR3 size: 14 residues. Looked up from germline, CDR1 is SNHLY and CDR2 is FYNNEI. V lost 4 bases to trimming and J lost 0 bases, with 9 bases between them. As DNA, the CDR3 is TGTGCCAGCAGTGTGGAGTGGGTGAACACTGAAGCTTTCTTT. Protein: CASSVEWVNTEAFF.

This sequence joins TRBV28 and TRBJ2-7; 10 positions agree with TRBD2. The V gene end was trimmed by 4 bases and the J gene end by 3 bases; junction bases not matched to a gene: 9. This CDR3 is 16 amino acids long. CDR1 MDHEN and CDR2 SYDVKM come from the germline V gene. CDR3 sequence reads: CASSSGASGGLYEQYF. Written as DNA, the CDR3 is TGTGCCAGCAGTTCAGGTGCTAGCGGGGGACTCTACGAGCAGTACTTC.

The V gene is TRBV12-3 or TRBV12-4, the J gene TRBJ1-5; D not certain. This CDR3 has 13 residues. The V end was cut by 3 bases, the J end by 6 bases, with 9 bases between. The DNA of the CDR3 is TGTGCCAGCAGTTTTTGGGCTGCTCAGCCCCAGCATTTT. It translates to CASSFWAAQPQHF.

The chain recombines TRBV5-5 with TRBJ1-1, with D perhaps matching TRBD1 (6 bases). The CDR3 loop spans 15 amino acids. In germline, CDR1 is SGHKS, CDR2 YYEKEE (reference sequence). V was cut by 3 bases and J by 2 bases, with 14 bases left in between. CDR3 loop: CASSSPGHLNTEAFF. The CDR3 coding sequence is TGTGCCAGCAGCTCACCGGGACACCTAAACACTGAAGCTTTCTTT.

The chain combines TRBV5-1 with TRBJ2-7, with 7 positions matching TRBD2. The junction had 17 bases not matched to a gene; V was cut back by 4 bases and J by 4 bases. CDR1 and CDR2 from the germline V gene are SGHRS and YFSETQ. The CDR3 is 17 residues long. Here the CDR3 reads CASSLTTGRYGAYEQYF. Here the CDR3 DNA reads TGCGCCAGCAGCCTGACTACCGGGAGGTATGGAGCTTACGAGCAGTACTTC.

V gene TRBV24-1 combines with J gene TRBJ2-3; 9 bases are shared with TRBD1. Trimming at V came to 5 bases and at J to 1 base, leaving 9 bases not matched to a gene. This CDR3 region has 17 residues. Germline V gene sequence: CDR1 KGHDR, CDR2 SFDVKD. The CDR3 DNA is TGTGCCACCAGTGGGGGGTTCCGGGACAGGGGCACAGATACGCAGTATTTT. Translation: CATSGGFRDRGTDTQYF.

The rearrangement links TRBV5-4 to TRBJ1-2; 7 bases line up with TRBD1. J was trimmed by 4 bases and V by 4 bases; bases with no gene match: 4. The CDR3 has 13 amino acids. Germline V gene lookup returns CDR1 SGHNT and CDR2 YYREEE (reference sequence). CDR3 DNA sequence: TGTGCCAGCAGCCCGGGACAGAGCTATGGCTACACCTTC. Translated: CASSPGQSYGYTF.

On this clone: One end of the junction is discordant with germline, which a read error may explain. This chain links TRBV19 with TRBJ2-7; no reliable D call. This CDR3 comprises 11 residues. Germline CDR1 is LNHDA and CDR2 is SQIVND (reference sequence). CDR3 DNA: TGTGCCAGTAGTATGCCAGACTCGTTGTTATTC. Translation: CASSMPDSLLF.

CDR3 nucleotide sequence: TGTGCCAGCAGACCGGGACTGAACACCGGGGAGCTGTTTTTT. Protein product: CASRPGLNTGELFF. This chain links TRBV27 with TRBJ2-2; tentative D call: TRBD2 (6 bases). Germline V CDR1 and CDR2: MNHEY, SMNVEV (reference sequence). V was cut by 6 bases and J by 1 base, with 9 bases left in between. This CDR3 is built from 14 residues.

The CDR3 DNA reads as TGTGCCAGCAGTTTTCTAGCGGGAGCCTACAATGAGCAGTTCTTC. Protein: CASSFLAGAYNEQFF. This rearrangement joins TRBV27 to TRBJ2-1, with 10 nucleotides matching TRBD2. This CDR3 has 15 amino acids. Per germline, CDR1 MNHEY and CDR2 SMNVEV (reference sequence). The J segment lost 2 bases and the V segment lost 3 bases, leaving 1 base of the junction unmatched.

This chain uses TRBV18 with TRBJ2-1; D call uncertain. Trimming removed 0 bases from V and 7 bases from J, with 7 bases in between. This CDR3 is 13 amino acids long. CDR1 KGHSH and CDR2 LQKENI come from the germline V gene. As DNA, the CDR3 is TGTGCCAGCTCACCACCGCGTGCGAATGAGCAGTTCTTC. This encodes CASSPPRANEQFF.

V and J are TRBV18 and TRBJ1-1; D remains ambiguous. Germline V lookup: CDR1 KGHSH, CDR2 LQKENI. This CDR3 contains 18 residues. V was clipped by 2 bases and J by 5 bases, with 24 bases between them. CDR3 region: CASSPLKLLGEGKTEAFF. The DNA of the CDR3 is TGTGCCAGCTCACCATTAAAATTGCTCGGGGAAGGGAAGACTGAAGCTTTCTTT. The complete variable domain, with remaining parts taken from reference TRBV18 and TRBJ1-1, reads NAGVMQNPRHLVRRRGQEARLRCSPMKGHSHVYWYRQLPEEGLKFMVYLQKENIIDESGMPKERFSAEFPKEGPSILRIQQVVRGDSAAYFCASSPLKLLGEGKTEAFFGQGTRLTVV.

The chain has TRBV4-2 and TRBJ2-2, with 10 nucleotides matching TRBD2. J lost 10 bases, V lost 1 base, and 6 bases had no gene match. The CDR3 runs 15 residues. The V gene's germline CDR1 is LGHNA and CDR2 YNFKEQ. The CDR3 region is CASSQVSGGASELFF. CDR3 DNA: TGTGCCAGCAGCCAAGTAAGCGGGGGGGCGTCGGAGCTGTTTTTT.

The gene calls are TRBV5-1 and TRBJ1-1; D not certain. Germline CDR1 and CDR2: SGHRS and YFSETQ. This CDR3 has 13 amino acids. V shed 0 bases and J shed 4 bases, with 7 bases lying between them. The DNA of the CDR3 is TGCGCCAGCAGCTTGGTTGGGAGCACTGAAGCTTTCTTT. Translated: CASSLVGSTEAFF.

This clone was found a few times. This chain joins TRBV29-1 and TRBJ1-3, with TRBD1 identical over 7 bases. V dropped 7 bases and J dropped 0; count of bases not matched to a gene: 0. The CDR3 length is 12 residues. CDR1 and CDR2 from the germline V gene are SQVTM and ANQGSEA. The CDR3: CSGQGSGNTIYF. The DNA of the CDR3 is TGCAGCGGACAGGGCTCTGGAAACACCATATATTTT. The full variable domain, in which reference TRBV29-1 and TRBJ1-3 provide the parts outside the CDR3, is SAVISQKPSRDICQRGTSLTIQCQVDSQVTMMFWYRQQPGQSLTLIATANQGSEATYESGFVIDKFPISRPNLTFSTLTVSNMSPEDSSIYLCSGQGSGNTIYFGEGSWLTVV.

V usage is TRBV2 and J usage is TRBJ1-5; D remains unclear. Germline values: CDR1 SNHLY, CDR2 FYNNEI. The V gene lost 8 bases and the J gene lost 7 bases, with 15 bases spanning the gap. The CDR3 runs 13 residues. The CDR3 reads CASARRESQPQHF. The DNA of the CDR3 is TGTGCCAGCGCTCGACGGGAATCGCAGCCCCAGCATTTT.